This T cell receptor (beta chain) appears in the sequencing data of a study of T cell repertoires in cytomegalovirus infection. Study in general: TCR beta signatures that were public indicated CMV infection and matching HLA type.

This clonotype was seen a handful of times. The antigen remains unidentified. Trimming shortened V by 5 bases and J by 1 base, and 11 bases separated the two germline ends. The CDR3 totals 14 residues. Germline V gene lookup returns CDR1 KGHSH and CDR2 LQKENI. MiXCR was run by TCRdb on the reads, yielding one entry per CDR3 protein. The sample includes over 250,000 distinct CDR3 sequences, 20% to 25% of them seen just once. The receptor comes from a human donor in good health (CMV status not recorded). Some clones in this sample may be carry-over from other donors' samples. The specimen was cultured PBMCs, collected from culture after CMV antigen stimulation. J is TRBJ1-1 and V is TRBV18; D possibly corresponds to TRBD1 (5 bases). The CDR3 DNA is TGTGCCAGCTCATTCGAAGACAGGAACACTGAAGCTTTCTTT. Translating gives CASSFEDRNTEAFF.